This T cell receptor beta chain emerged from a study of T cell responses to AZD1222 COVID-19 vaccine. Sequenced by immunoSEQ multiplex PCR; TCRdb stores in-frame clones only, minus some. The table lists tens of thousands of clones, about 87% of them singletons, with roughly 2.5% in the top ten. The CDR3 runs 15 residues. Germline CDR1 and CDR2: LNHDA and SQIVND (reference sequence). V was clipped by 2 bases and J by 8 bases, with 17 bases between them. The chain recombines TRBV19 with TRBJ2-3; perhaps TRBD1 as D (6 bases). The source was peripheral blood, collected 28 days after the second AZD1222 dose. The clonotype was recovered from an adult who received the AZD1222 COVID-19 vaccine. The CDR3 nucleotides read TGTGCCAGTAGTATAAACAGGGTGGGACGAGGTACGCAGTATTTT. Its translation is CASSINRVGRGTQYF. The whole variable domain, remainder taken from reference TRBV19 and TRBJ2-3, is DGGITQSPKYLFRKEGQNVTLSCEQNLNHDAMYWYRQDPGQGLRLIYYSQIVNDFQKGDIAEGYSVSREKKESFPLTVTSAQKNPTAFYLCASSINRVGRGTQYFGPGTRLTVL.